This is a list of T cell receptor beta chains from one sample in a study of CD8+CD57+ T cells in acquired aplastic anemia. TCRdb re-called the reads with MiXCR, one entry per CDR3 protein. The data show 200,000 to 250,000 distinct CDR3 sequences, 65% seen once. Sequenced input: sorted CD4+, CD8+, or CD8+CD57+ T cells (not recorded which) from PBMCs. These receptors were obtained from a human donor with aplastic anemia. Both conserved end residues are part of each CDR3. The D gene is left open where the match is weak. Size is omitted from some rows. Given values are once, few, many or a class for expanded clones.

abundance: -
j_gene: TRBJ1-1
d_gene: -
v_gene: TRBV20-1
CDR3nt: TGCAGTGCTAGCCGGACAGAGAACACTGAAGTTTTCTTT
CDR3aa: CSASRTENTEVFF

abundance: few
j_gene: TRBJ2-5
d_gene: -
v_gene: TRBV20-1
CDR3nt: TGCAGTGCCACCCCTAGGATCGGGGGCGCGGAGACCCAGTACTTC
CDR3aa: CSATPRIGGAETQYF

abundance: few
j_gene: TRBJ2-7
d_gene: -
v_gene: TRBV15
CDR3nt: TGTGCCACCAGCAGAGATCAGGAGTCCTACGAGCAGTACTTC
CDR3aa: CATSRDQESYEQYF

abundance: -
j_gene: TRBJ2-2
d_gene: -
v_gene: TRBV2
CDR3nt: TGTGCCAGCAGCCCCGGAAGACTAGTACGCGGCGGGGAGCTGTTTTTT
CDR3aa: CASSPGRLVRGGELFF

abundance: -
j_gene: TRBJ2-6
d_gene: -
v_gene: TRBV7-6
CDR3nt: TGTGCCAGCAGCCCAGAAGGGGGAAGGGTCTCTGGGGCCAACGTCCCGACTTTC
CDR3aa: CASSPEGGRVSGANVPTF

abundance: -
j_gene: TRBJ1-2
d_gene: TRBD1
v_gene: TRBV5-6
CDR3nt: TGTGCCAGCAGCCCTACAGGGGGCAGCTATGGCTACACCTTC
CDR3aa: CASSPTGGSYGYTF

abundance: -
j_gene: TRBJ1-5
d_gene: TRBD1
v_gene: TRBV19
CDR3nt: TGTGCCAGTAGTATGGAGGGGGCAGGATTTCAGCCCCAGCATTTT
CDR3aa: CASSMEGAGFQPQHF

abundance: -
j_gene: TRBJ1-5
d_gene: -
v_gene: TRBV2
CDR3nt: TGTGCCAGCAGTGAAGGATCAATTGCCCAGCATTTT
CDR3aa: CASSEGSIAQHF

abundance: once
j_gene: TRBJ2-1
d_gene: -
v_gene: TRBV7-6
CDR3nt: TGTGCCAGCAGCCGAAACGCACTCGCCAATGAGCAGTTCTTC
CDR3aa: CASSRNALANEQFF

abundance: -
j_gene: TRBJ2-2
d_gene: -
v_gene: TRBV9
CDR3nt: TGTGCCAGCAGCGCCAGGGGCAGCTTGAACACCGGGGAGCTGTTTTTT
CDR3aa: CASSARGSLNTGELFF

abundance: -
j_gene: TRBJ1-1
d_gene: -
v_gene: TRBV3-1
CDR3nt: TGTGCCAGCAGCCATAATGGGGTGAACACTGAAGCTTTCTTT
CDR3aa: CASSHNGVNTEAFF

abundance: -
j_gene: TRBJ2-7
d_gene: -
v_gene: TRBV5-1
CDR3nt: TGCGCCAGCAGCTTCCGGACAGGGACTAGTGAACAGTACTTC
CDR3aa: CASSFRTGTSEQYF

abundance: -
j_gene: TRBJ2-1
d_gene: TRBD1
v_gene: TRBV7-3
CDR3nt: TGTGCCAGCAGCTTAGCTACAGGGGGGTCCTACAATGAGCAGTTCTTC
CDR3aa: CASSLATGGSYNEQFF

abundance: few
j_gene: TRBJ2-7
d_gene: -
v_gene: TRBV7-2
CDR3nt: TGTGCCAGCAGCAACAACTACGAGCAGTACTTC
CDR3aa: CASSNNYEQYF

abundance: many
j_gene: TRBJ2-3
d_gene: -
v_gene: TRBV24-1
CDR3nt: TGTGCCACCTCCTTGGGACACCTCACAGATACGCAGTATTTT
CDR3aa: CATSLGHLTDTQYF

abundance: -
j_gene: TRBJ2-4
d_gene: -
v_gene: TRBV20-1
CDR3nt: TGCAGTGCTAGAGTTCCTGGCAGGGGATCCAAAAACATTCAGTACTTC
CDR3aa: CSARVPGRGSKNIQYF

abundance: few
j_gene: TRBJ2-5
d_gene: -
v_gene: TRBV20-1
CDR3nt: TGCAGTGCTGCCCCCGGGGAGACCCAGTACTTC
CDR3aa: CSAAPGETQYF

abundance: few
j_gene: TRBJ2-3
d_gene: -
v_gene: TRBV15
CDR3nt: TGTGCCACCAGCAGAGATTTAGCTAGACCTAGCACAGATACGCAGTATTTT
CDR3aa: CATSRDLARPSTDTQYF

abundance: few
j_gene: TRBJ2-5
d_gene: -
v_gene: TRBV20-1
CDR3nt: TGCAGTGCTAGTACGGTCGGGCAGCAAGAGACCCAGTACTTC
CDR3aa: CSASTVGQQETQYF

abundance: many
j_gene: TRBJ1-1
d_gene: -
v_gene: TRBV12-3/TRBV12-4
CDR3nt: TGTGCCAGCAGTTTATCAGGGGAGAACACTGAAGCTTTCTTT
CDR3aa: CASSLSGENTEAFF

abundance: -
j_gene: TRBJ1-2
d_gene: -
v_gene: TRBV7-9
CDR3nt: TGTGCCAGCAGCTTAGCTGTGGACAGAGCTAACTATGGCTACACCTTC
CDR3aa: CASSLAVDRANYGYTF

abundance: few
j_gene: TRBJ1-2
d_gene: -
v_gene: TRBV19
CDR3nt: TGTGCCAGTAGTCCAACTTGGGACATTACTGACGGCTACACCTTC
CDR3aa: CASSPTWDITDGYTF

abundance: many
j_gene: TRBJ1-5
d_gene: -
v_gene: TRBV15
CDR3nt: TGTGCCACCAGCAGAGAATGGACAGCTAATCAGCCCCAGCATTTT
CDR3aa: CATSREWTANQPQHF

abundance: -
j_gene: TRBJ2-7
d_gene: -
v_gene: TRBV19
CDR3nt: TGTGCCAGTAGTATTGAAGGGAACGAGCAGTACTTC
CDR3aa: CASSIEGNEQYF

abundance: -
j_gene: TRBJ2-2
d_gene: -
v_gene: TRBV7-3
CDR3nt: TGTGCCAGCAGCCCGACACCGCGGGACACCGGGGAGCTGTTTTTT
CDR3aa: CASSPTPRDTGELFF

abundance: few
j_gene: TRBJ2-7
d_gene: -
v_gene: TRBV29-1
CDR3nt: TGCAGCGTTGTACGGGACGGGAGCTCCTACGAGCAGTACTTC
CDR3aa: CSVVRDGSSYEQYF

abundance: -
j_gene: TRBJ1-1
d_gene: -
v_gene: TRBV19
CDR3nt: TGTGCCAGTAGTATCCGGCCAGGGACGATGAACACTGAAGCTTTCTTT
CDR3aa: CASSIRPGTMNTEAFF

abundance: few
j_gene: TRBJ2-7
d_gene: -
v_gene: TRBV15
CDR3nt: TGTGCCACCAGCAGAGACAGGGGTGACTACGAGCAGTACTTC
CDR3aa: CATSRDRGDYEQYF

abundance: few
j_gene: TRBJ2-7
d_gene: -
v_gene: TRBV9
CDR3nt: TGTGCCAGCAGCGTAGCGGGGGCAAGCTACGAGCAGTACTTC
CDR3aa: CASSVAGASYEQYF

abundance: many
j_gene: TRBJ1-2
d_gene: -
v_gene: TRBV11-2
CDR3nt: TGTGCCAGCAGCTTAGTAGGCGAGTGGGGATCCTATGGCTACACCTTC
CDR3aa: CASSLVGEWGSYGYTF